Below, 25 T cell receptor beta chains from the same sample are listed, as sequenced in a study of blood T cell repertoires in COVID-19. Data came from immunoSEQ multiplex PCR; TCRdb stores just in-frame clones and leaves some out. The sample holds about 230,000 clones, around 83% seen once. Sequences were obtained from peripheral blood. The receptors come from a woman between 50 and 59 years old with acute or convalescent COVID-19.

V is TRBV21-1 and J is TRBJ2-3; TRBD1, the D gene given by the table, was not confirmed from the DNA. TRBV21-1 is a documented pseudogene. There are 15 residues in the CDR3. The DNA of the CDR3 is TGTGCCAGCAGCAAAGCGGGCGAGTACACAGATACGCAGTATTTT. Translating it yields CASSKAGEYTDTQYF.

This chain joins TRBV7-6 and TRBJ2-3; 11 positions agree with TRBD2. The germline gives CDR1 SGHVS, CDR2 FNYEAQ. V trimming: 4 bases; J trimming: 1 base; junction bases outside the gene matches: 7. The CDR3 is 17 residues long. The CDR3 here is CASSSRGSGGGTDTQYF. CDR3 nucleotides: TGTGCCAGCAGCTCCCGTGGTAGCGGGGGGGGCACAGATACGCAGTATTTT.

The chain combines TRBV6-1 with TRBJ1-5; D remains unclear. The V end was cut by 3 bases, the J end by 5 bases, with 14 bases between. Per the germline V gene, CDR1 is MNHNS and CDR2 is SASEGT. The CDR3 is 15 amino acids. The CDR3 nucleotides read TGTGCCAGCAGTGAGGAGGCGTCGGGAGATCAGCCCCAGCATTTT. Protein: CASSEEASGDQPQHF.

The J gene is TRBJ2-7, the V gene TRBV6-5; TRBD2 agrees at 10 bases. CDR3 length: 14 amino acids. Germline loops: CDR1 MNHEY, CDR2 SVGAGI. V was pared by 8 bases and J by 2 bases, with 6 bases of the junction left unmatched. In nucleotides, the CDR3 is TGTGCCAGCGAAATAGCGGGGGGCCCCTACGAGCAGTACTTC. Its protein is CASEIAGGPYEQYF.

V and J are TRBV2 and TRBJ1-2; possible D gene TRBD1, 6 bases. The CDR3 runs 19 residues. Germline V lookup: CDR1 SNHLY, CDR2 FYNNEI. The V gene lost 7 bases and the J gene lost 0 bases, with 27 bases spanning the gap. The CDR3 bases are TGTGCCAGCAACCCCGCCAAGGGACCCGGGACATCTTCTAACTATGGCTACACCTTC. It encodes CASNPAKGPGTSSNYGYTF.

The chain couples TRBV6-5 to TRBJ1-2; 8 bases line up with TRBD1. Germline V lookup: CDR1 MNHEY, CDR2 SVGAGI. This CDR3 has 15 residues. The V segment lost 4 bases and the J segment 6 bases; nucleotides outside the gene matches: 10. CDR3 DNA: TGTGCCAGCAGTTCTGCGACAGGGGCCCGGGATGGCTACACCTTC. Protein: CASSSATGARDGYTF.

This clone appeared a few times. This sequence joins TRBV19 and TRBJ2-1; 7 positions agree with TRBD2. The germline gives CDR1 LNHDA, CDR2 SQIVND (reference sequence). Losses at the gene ends were 4 bases for V and 6 bases for J; bases not matched to a gene: 9. This CDR3 has 15 amino acids. CDR3 sequence reads: CASSRGSGIGNEQFF. In DNA, the CDR3 is TGTGCCAGTAGTAGGGGGAGCGGGATAGGCAATGAGCAGTTCTTC. The complete variable domain, with remaining parts taken from reference TRBV19 and TRBJ2-1, reads DGGITQSPKYLFRKEGQNVTLSCEQNLNHDAMYWYRQDPGQGLRLIYYSQIVNDFQKGDIAEGYSVSREKKESFPLTVTSAQKNPTAFYLCASSRGSGIGNEQFFGPGTRLTVL.

CDR3 coding DNA: TGTGCCAGTAGTTCCCGCGTACCTAGCACAGATACGCAGTATTTT. This gives the protein CASSSRVPSTDTQYF. The chain recombines TRBV19 with TRBJ2-3; D gene ambiguous. CDR1 LNHDA and CDR2 SQIVND come from the germline V gene (reference sequence). The ends were cut back, 5 bases at V and 0 bases at J, with 12 bases in the middle. The CDR3 extends over 15 amino acids.

The V gene is TRBV7-2, the J gene TRBJ2-2, with 7 bases that match TRBD1. CDR3 size: 14 residues. The V segment lost 3 bases and the J segment 7 bases; nucleotides outside the gene matches: 5. Germline values: CDR1 SGHTA, CDR2 FQGNSA. This CDR3 is CASSFDRAGGELFF. The CDR3 nucleotides are TGTGCCAGCAGCTTCGACAGGGCGGGCGGGGAGCTGTTTTTT.

The CDR3 protein is CATRISGGLEQYF. For the CDR3, the DNA is TGTGCCACCCGGATCAGCGGGGGGCTGGAGCAGTACTTC. The chain has TRBV15 and TRBJ2-7, with 9 bases fitting TRBD2. The CDR3 is 13 amino acids. The J segment lost 7 bases and the V segment lost 8 bases, leaving 9 bases of the junction unmatched. CDR1 is LNHNV and CDR2 is YYDKDF in the germline V gene (reference sequence).

The rearrangement joins TRBV24-1 to TRBJ2-3, with TRBD1 matching over 9 bases. V lost 7 bases to trimming and J lost 0 bases; unmatched junction nucleotides: 4. CDR1 and CDR2 (germline): KGHDR, SFDVKD. The CDR3 consists of 15 residues. In nucleotides, the CDR3 is TGTGCCACCAGCGAGGGACAGGGCAGCACAGATACGCAGTATTTT. Translated: CATSEGQGSTDTQYF.

The rearrangement joins TRBV12-2 to TRBJ2-7; TRBD1, the table's D call, lacks a check against the DNA. TRBV12-2 is recorded as a pseudogene. The CDR3 runs to 16 residues. The CDR3 nucleotides read TGTGCAAGTCGCTTAGCGCTCCCGACAGGGGTCTACGAGCAGTACTTC. As protein: CASRLALPTGVYEQYF.

The chain joins TRBV30 to TRBJ1-2; 8 bases align to TRBD1. Germline values: CDR1 GTSNPN, CDR2 SVGIG (reference sequence). Trimming removed 5 bases from V and 3 bases from J; junction bases left unmatched: 2. The CDR3 extends over 12 amino acids. CDR3 sequence: CAWAQGDYGYTF. CDR3 sequence (DNA): TGTGCCTGGGCACAGGGGGACTATGGCTACACCTTC.

This clone is medium-sized by share. The chain joins TRBV4-1 to TRBJ2-2; 16 nucleotides line up with TRBD2. Trimming removed 3 bases from V and 4 bases from J; junction bases left unmatched: 5. The CDR3 loop spans 18 amino acids. CDR1 MGHRA and CDR2 YSYEKL come from the germline V gene. The CDR3 DNA sequence: TGCGCCAGCAGCCAGGGACTAGCGGGAGGGCCAGGCACCGGGGAGCTGTTTTTT. Amino acid sequence: CASSQGLAGGPGTGELFF.

The rearrangement joins TRBV25-1 to TRBJ1-2; 11 nucleotides align to TRBD1. The CDR3 covers 13 residues. The V gene's germline CDR1 is MGHDK and CDR2 SYGVNS. J was trimmed by 8 bases and V by 6 bases; bases with no gene match: 5. The CDR3 DNA reads TGTGCCAGCAGCCTGGGACAGGGGGTGGGCTACACCTTC. This sequence encodes CASSLGQGVGYTF.

This chain links TRBV9 with TRBJ1-1, with D possibly TRBD1 on 6 matching bases. CDR1 and CDR2 from the germline V gene are SGDLS and YYNGEE. CDR3 length equals 13 residues. V was clipped by 2 bases and J by 5 bases, with 10 bases between them. Written as DNA, the CDR3 is TGTGCCAGCAGCGTTACAGGGCGGACTGAAGCTTTCTTT. It codes for CASSVTGRTEAFF.

The V gene is TRBV4-2, the J gene TRBJ1-2; no reliable D call. V was clipped by 0 bases and J by 1 base, with 9 bases between them. This CDR3 region has 15 residues. Germline V gene sequence: CDR1 LGHNA, CDR2 YNFKEQ. In nucleotides, the CDR3 is TGTGCCAGCAGCCAAGATGGCCAGGATAACTATGGCTACACCTTC. Translated: CASSQDGQDNYGYTF.

This chain links TRBV5-1 with TRBJ2-5; D is possibly TRBD2 (5 bases). V dropped 5 bases and J dropped 5 bases, with 10 bases sitting between them. The CDR3 is 12 residues long. Germline V gene data show CDR1 as SGHRS and CDR2 as YFSETQ. Here the CDR3 reads CASRGERETQYF. The CDR3 DNA sequence: TGCGCCAGCAGGGGAGAACGGGAGACCCAGTACTTC.

V is TRBV24-1 and J is TRBJ1-2; D call uncertain. Per the germline V gene, CDR1 is KGHDR and CDR2 is SFDVKD. The CDR3 is made up of 14 amino acids. The V and J ends lost 5 bases and 4 bases respectively, with 13 bases between them. The CDR3 DNA is TGTGCCACCAGTGGCAAAAAAAGCGGCTATGGCTACACCTTC. It is translated as CATSGKKSGYGYTF.

The chain is built from TRBV13 and TRBJ1-1; a weak D match, TRBD1 (5 bases). In germline, CDR1 is PRHDT, CDR2 FYEKMQ (reference sequence). Trimming removed 5 bases from V and 5 bases from J, with 9 bases in between. The CDR3 loop spans 12 amino acids. The CDR3 reads CASSVRGTEAFF. The CDR3 bases are TGTGCCAGCAGCGTAAGGGGTACTGAAGCTTTCTTT.

The chain links TRBV18 to TRBJ2-3, with TRBD2 matching over 10 bases. The ends lost 4 bases at V and 4 bases at J; junction bases unmatched: 8. The CDR3 covers 16 residues. Per germline, CDR1 KGHSH and CDR2 LQKENI. The CDR3 is CASSRRTSGPADTQYF. CDR3 sequence (DNA): TGTGCCAGCTCACGGCGGACTAGCGGCCCCGCAGATACGCAGTATTTT.

This clone was seen a handful of times. This sequence joins TRBV28 and TRBJ1-5; the D is unclear. Per the germline V gene, CDR1 is MDHEN and CDR2 is SYDVKM. V was pared by 2 bases and J by 11 bases, with 25 bases between. This CDR3 has 17 residues. The CDR3 reads CASSLDPFMGSGLSQHF. CDR3 nucleotides: TGTGCCAGCAGTTTAGACCCGTTTATGGGGAGCGGGTTGTCCCAGCATTTT.

The rearrangement links TRBV18 to TRBJ2-7, with D perhaps matching TRBD1 (6 bases). This CDR3 region has 14 residues. The V gene's germline CDR1 is KGHSH and CDR2 LQKENI. Trimming left V 6 bases short and J 3 bases short, with 15 bases between. The CDR3 nucleotides are TGTGCCAGCTCCCACAGGGATGACGGCTACGAGCAGTACTTC. This encodes CASSHRDDGYEQYF.

The V and J genes are TRBV2 and TRBJ2-2, with TRBD1 as a possible D gene (5 bases). Germline V gene lookup returns CDR1 SNHLY and CDR2 FYNNEI. The CDR3 has 14 amino acids. V was trimmed by 2 bases and J by 1 base, leaving 5 bases between them. CDR3 coding DNA: TGTGCCAGCAGTGAACAGGGGAACACCGGGGAGCTGTTTTTT. It is translated as CASSEQGNTGELFF. Full variable domain (outside the CDR3, taken from reference TRBV2 and TRBJ2-2): EPEVTQTPSHQVTQMGQEVILRCVPISNHLYFYWYRQILGQKVEFLVSFYNNEISEKSEIFDDQFSVERPDGSNFTLKIRSTKLEDSAMYFCASSEQGNTGELFFGEGSRLTVL.

This clone is a singleton in its sample. The gene calls are TRBV5-1 and TRBJ2-1; 14 bases match TRBD2. Germline V gives CDR1 SGHRS, CDR2 YFSETQ. The CDR3 totals 15 residues. Losses at the gene ends were 2 bases for V and 8 bases for J; bases not matched to a gene: 3. The CDR3 here is CASSFGTSGRYEQFF. The CDR3 region has the DNA TGCGCCAGCAGCTTCGGGACTAGCGGGAGATATGAGCAGTTCTTC.